A single TCR beta chain is shown here with its context. This clonotype was counted at least ten times. Its target antigen remains unknown. No clone much larger than this one lies a single base away; base qualities are absent. This record belongs to a study of early T cells in non-severe SARS-CoV-2 infection (dated by TCRdb to about 2021). For the study in its entirety: Because TCR sequencing was done on bulk RNA from unsorted whole blood, the alpha and beta chains could not be paired.

The paper as a whole reports these results and caveats: VDJdb matching was skewed toward anti-spike CD8 responses and likely underestimated virus-specific expansions by missing private and CD4 specificities.

The germline V gene (reference sequence) yields LNHDA for CDR1 and SQIVND for CDR2. The CDR3 sequence holds 14 residues, the cysteine and phenylalanine included. Only the CDR3 DNA is retained, 42 bases long and in frame from the first base. Relative to germline, V is missing 5 bases and J is missing 0 bases, with 3 bases of the junction outside any gene match. Library creation used 5' RACE. The instrument was a NextSeq 500. The TCR library protocol attached unique molecular identifiers to individual cDNA molecules to correct for sequencing error and PCR bias. Both TCR alpha and beta chains were sequenced, and tight co-correlation was observed between alpha and beta sequence abundances in each sample. From the authors' description of their analysis: V gene, J gene and CDR3 annotation of TCR sequences was performed with Decombinator V4. TCRs were defined as expanded if a significant change between any two time points was detected under a Poisson model with p below 0.0001. TCR abundances were normalised to the total number of TCRs sequenced per sample and expressed as counts per million. MAIT TCRs were defined by TRAV1-2 paired with TRAJ12, TRAJ20 or TRAJ33, and iNKT TCRs by TRAV10 paired with TRAJ18. VDJdb, accessed on 1 November 2021, was searched for TCRs annotated for CMV, EBV and SARS-CoV-2, and TCRs annotated for more than one antigen were excluded. TCRdb reanalyzed the raw reads on its own, using fastp at Q25 for trimming and MiXCR for clone calling, and kept in-frame beta chains. Identical CDR3 proteins give one entry, which carries the most common genes and DNA. The V and J calls were determined by TCRdb, not by the authors. The sample profile shows 35,000 to 45,000 distinct CDR3 sequences; approximately 5.1% of them were found once. Under 7% of the sample is held by the ten biggest clonotypes.

This was a case-control study nested in a cohort of healthcare workers in London, UK, who had nasopharyngeal swab PCR tests and blood samples taken every week. Healthcare workers were recruited during the week of the UK lockdown, between 23 and 31 March 2020, and followed weekly for up to about 16 weeks. This clonotype was sampled from an adult who was a healthcare worker with PCR-confirmed SARS-CoV-2 infection or an uninfected control (not recorded which). The chain is encoded by TRBV19 joined to TRBJ2-7; a stretch of 8 junction bases matches TRBD1. The sample here was whole blood, taken at baseline. The DNA is TGTGCCAGTAGTTACAGGGGGAGCTCCTACGAGCAGTACTTC. It specifies CASSYRGSSYEQYF.